This T cell receptor beta chain originates from a study of T cells expressing NK-cell markers. The CDR3 is made up of 16 amino acids. From germline, CDR1 is LGHDT and CDR2 YNNKEL (reference sequence). No DNA is given; TCRdb re-called the 5' RACE reads and lists each CDR3 protein once. There are about 380,000 distinct CDR3 sequences in the sample, with around 5% held by the top ten. The chain uses TRBV3-1 and TRBJ2-5; TCRdb names TRBD2, which stays unverified in the absence of DNA. Sequenced input: blood T cells: a sorted CD56 or NKG2C T cell subset, CD4+ or CD8+ T cells, or bulk PBMC T cells (not recorded which). The sequence derives from a man aged 18 to 70 in good health. The CDR3 sequence is CASSPAGGTSGVPQYF.